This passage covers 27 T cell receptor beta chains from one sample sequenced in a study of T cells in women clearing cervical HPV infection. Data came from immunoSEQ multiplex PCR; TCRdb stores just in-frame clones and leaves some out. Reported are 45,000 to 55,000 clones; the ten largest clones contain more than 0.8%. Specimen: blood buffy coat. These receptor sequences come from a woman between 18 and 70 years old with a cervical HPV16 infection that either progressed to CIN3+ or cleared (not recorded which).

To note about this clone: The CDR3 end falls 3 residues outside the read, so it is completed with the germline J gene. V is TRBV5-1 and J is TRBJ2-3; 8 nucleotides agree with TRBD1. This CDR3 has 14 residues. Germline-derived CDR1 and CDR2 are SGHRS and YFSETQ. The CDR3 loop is CASSPRTGKPPQYF. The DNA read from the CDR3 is TGCGCCAGCAGCCCACGGACAGGGAAACCGCCG.

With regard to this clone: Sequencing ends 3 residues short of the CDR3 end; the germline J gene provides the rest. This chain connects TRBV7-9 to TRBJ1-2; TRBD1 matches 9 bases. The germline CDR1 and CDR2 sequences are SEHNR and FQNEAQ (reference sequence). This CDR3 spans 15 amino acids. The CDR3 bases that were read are TGTGCCAGCAGCTCGACCCTACAGGGGGCGGAAGGC. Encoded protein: CASSSTLQGAEG. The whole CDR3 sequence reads CASSSTLQGAEGYTF.

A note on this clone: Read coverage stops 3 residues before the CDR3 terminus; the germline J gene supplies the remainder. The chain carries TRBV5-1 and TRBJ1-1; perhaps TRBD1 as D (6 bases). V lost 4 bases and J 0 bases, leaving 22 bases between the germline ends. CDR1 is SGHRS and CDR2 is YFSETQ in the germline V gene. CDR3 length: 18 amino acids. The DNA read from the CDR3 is TGCGCCAGCAGCGGAGACCCGGGACAAGATGTCATGAACACTGAA. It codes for CASSGDPGQDVMNTE. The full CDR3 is CASSGDPGQDVMNTEAFF.

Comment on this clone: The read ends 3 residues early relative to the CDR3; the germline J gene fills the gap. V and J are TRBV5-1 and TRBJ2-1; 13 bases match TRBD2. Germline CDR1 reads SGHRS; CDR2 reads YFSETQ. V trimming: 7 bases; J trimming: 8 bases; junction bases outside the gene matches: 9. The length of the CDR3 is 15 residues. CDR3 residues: CASRRLAGGPDEQFF. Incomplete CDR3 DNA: TGCGCCAGCCGCCGACTAGCGGGGGGACCCGATGAG.

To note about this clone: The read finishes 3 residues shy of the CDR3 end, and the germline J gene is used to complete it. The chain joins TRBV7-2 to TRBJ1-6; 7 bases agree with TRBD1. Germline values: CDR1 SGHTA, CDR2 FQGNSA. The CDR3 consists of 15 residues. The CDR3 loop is CASSLSVQGPHPLHF. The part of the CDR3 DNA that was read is TGTGCCAGCAGCTTATCTGTACAGGGGCCACATCCC.

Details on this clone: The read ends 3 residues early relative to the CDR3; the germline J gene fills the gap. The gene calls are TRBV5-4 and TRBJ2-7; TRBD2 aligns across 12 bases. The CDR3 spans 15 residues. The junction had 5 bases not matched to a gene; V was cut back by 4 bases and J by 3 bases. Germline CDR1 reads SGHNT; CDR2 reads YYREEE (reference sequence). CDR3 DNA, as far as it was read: TGTGCCAGCAGCGTATCGACTAGCGGGGGCTACGAG. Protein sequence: CASSVSTSGGYE. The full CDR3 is CASSVSTSGGYEQYF.

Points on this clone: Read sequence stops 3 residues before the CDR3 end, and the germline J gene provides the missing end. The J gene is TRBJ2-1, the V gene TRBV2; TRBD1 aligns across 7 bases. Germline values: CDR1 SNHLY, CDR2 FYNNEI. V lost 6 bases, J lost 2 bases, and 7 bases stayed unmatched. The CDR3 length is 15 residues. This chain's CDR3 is CASSSTGSPYNEQFF. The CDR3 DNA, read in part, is TGTGCCAGCAGCTCGACAGGGTCCCCCTACAATGAG.

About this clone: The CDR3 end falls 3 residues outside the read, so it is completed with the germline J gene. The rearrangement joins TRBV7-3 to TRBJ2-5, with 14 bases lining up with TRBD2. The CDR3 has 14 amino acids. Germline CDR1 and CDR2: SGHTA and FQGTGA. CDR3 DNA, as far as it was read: TGTGCCAGCAGCCAGGGACTAGCGGGAGATACC. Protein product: CASSQGLAGDT. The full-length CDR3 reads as CASSQGLAGDTQYF.

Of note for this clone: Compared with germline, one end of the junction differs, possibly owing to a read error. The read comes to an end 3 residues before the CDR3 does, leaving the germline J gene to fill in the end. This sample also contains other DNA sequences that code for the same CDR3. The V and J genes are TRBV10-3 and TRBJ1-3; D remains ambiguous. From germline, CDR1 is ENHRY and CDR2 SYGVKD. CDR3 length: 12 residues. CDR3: CATQLSGNTIYF. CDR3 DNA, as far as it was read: TGTGCCACCCAACTATCTGGAAACACT.

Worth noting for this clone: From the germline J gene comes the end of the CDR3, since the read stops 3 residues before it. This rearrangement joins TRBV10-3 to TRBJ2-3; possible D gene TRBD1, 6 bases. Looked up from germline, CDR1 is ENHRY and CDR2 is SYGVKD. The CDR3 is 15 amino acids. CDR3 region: CAISESTGSNQPQYF. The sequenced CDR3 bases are TGTGCCATCAGTGAGTCAACAGGGAGCAATCAGCCG.

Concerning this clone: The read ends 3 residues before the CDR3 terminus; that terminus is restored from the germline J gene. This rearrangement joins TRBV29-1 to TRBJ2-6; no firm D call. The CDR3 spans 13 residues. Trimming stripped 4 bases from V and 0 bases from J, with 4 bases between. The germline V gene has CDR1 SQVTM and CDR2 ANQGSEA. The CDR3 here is CSVVSSGANVLTF. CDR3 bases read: TGCAGCGTTGTCAGCTCTGGGGCCAACGTC.

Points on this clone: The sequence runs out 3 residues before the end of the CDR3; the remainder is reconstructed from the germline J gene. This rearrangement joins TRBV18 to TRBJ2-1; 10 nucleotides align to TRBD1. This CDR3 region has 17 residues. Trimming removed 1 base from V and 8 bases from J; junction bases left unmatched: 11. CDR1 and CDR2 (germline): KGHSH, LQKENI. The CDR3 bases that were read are TGTGCCAGCTCACCACGGATAGACCCGGGGACAGGGGATGAG. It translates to CASSPRIDPGTGDE. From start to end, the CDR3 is CASSPRIDPGTGDEQFF.

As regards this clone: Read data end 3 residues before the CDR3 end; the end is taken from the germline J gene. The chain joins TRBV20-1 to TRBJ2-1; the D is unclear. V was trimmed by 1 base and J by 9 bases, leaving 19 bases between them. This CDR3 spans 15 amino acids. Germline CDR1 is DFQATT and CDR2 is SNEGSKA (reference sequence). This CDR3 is CSARVHGVGSGEQFF. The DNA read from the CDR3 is TGCAGTGCTAGAGTCCATGGAGTTGGATCGGGTGAG.

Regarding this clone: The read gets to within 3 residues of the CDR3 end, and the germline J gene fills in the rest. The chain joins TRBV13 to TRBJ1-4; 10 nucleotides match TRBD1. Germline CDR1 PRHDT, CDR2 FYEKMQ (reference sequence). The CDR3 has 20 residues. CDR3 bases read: TGTGCCAGCAGCCCTACTCCTCTCCGACAGGGGGCGAAAGGGGCCAACGTA. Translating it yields CASSPTPLRQGAKGANV. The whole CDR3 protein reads CASSPTPLRQGAKGANVLFF.

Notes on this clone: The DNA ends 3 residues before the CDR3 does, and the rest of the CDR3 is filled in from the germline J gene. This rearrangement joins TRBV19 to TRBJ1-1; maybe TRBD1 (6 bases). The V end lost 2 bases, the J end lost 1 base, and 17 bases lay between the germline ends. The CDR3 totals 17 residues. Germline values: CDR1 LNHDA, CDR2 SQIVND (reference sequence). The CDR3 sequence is CASSILWSGQSNTEAFF. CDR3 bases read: TGTGCCAGTAGTATACTGTGGAGCGGACAGTCGAACACTGAA. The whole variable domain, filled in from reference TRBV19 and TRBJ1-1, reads DGGITQSPKYLFRKEGQNVTLSCEQNLNHDAMYWYRQDPGQGLRLIYYSQIVNDFQKGDIAEGYSVSREKKESFPLTVTSAQKNPTAFYLCASSILWSGQSNTEAFFGQGTRLTVV.

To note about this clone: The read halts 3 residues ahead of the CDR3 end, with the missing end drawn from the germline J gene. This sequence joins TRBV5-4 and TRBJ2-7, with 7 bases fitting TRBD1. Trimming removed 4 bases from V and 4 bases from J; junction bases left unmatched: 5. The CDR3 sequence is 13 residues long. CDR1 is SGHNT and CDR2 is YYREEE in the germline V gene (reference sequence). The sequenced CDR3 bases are TGTGCCAGCAGCCTATCGACAGGGTACGAG. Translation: CASSLSTGYE. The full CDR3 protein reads CASSLSTGYEQYF.

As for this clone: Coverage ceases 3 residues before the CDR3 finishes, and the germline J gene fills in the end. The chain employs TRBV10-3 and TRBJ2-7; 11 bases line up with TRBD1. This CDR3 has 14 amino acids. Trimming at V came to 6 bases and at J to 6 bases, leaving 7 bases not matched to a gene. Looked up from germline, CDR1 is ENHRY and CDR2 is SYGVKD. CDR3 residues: CAIRAGTGGLEQYF. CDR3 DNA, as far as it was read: TGTGCCATCAGGGCCGGGACAGGGGGACTCGAG.

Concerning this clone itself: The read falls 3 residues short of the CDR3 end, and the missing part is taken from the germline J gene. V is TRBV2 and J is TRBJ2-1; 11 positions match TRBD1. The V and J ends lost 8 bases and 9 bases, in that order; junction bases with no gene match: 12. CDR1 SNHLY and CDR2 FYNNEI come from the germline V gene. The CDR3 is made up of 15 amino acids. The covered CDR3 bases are TGTGCCAGCCATGGGGGGACAGGGGGTAGGAGTGAG. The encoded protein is CASHGGTGGRSE. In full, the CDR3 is CASHGGTGGRSEQFF.

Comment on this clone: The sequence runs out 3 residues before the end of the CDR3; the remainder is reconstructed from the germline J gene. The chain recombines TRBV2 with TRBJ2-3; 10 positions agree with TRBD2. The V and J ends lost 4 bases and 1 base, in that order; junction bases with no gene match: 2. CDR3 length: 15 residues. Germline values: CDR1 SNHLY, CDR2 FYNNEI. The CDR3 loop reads CASSVGLAGTDTQYF. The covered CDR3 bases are TGTGCCAGCAGTGTCGGACTAGCGGGCACAGATACG.

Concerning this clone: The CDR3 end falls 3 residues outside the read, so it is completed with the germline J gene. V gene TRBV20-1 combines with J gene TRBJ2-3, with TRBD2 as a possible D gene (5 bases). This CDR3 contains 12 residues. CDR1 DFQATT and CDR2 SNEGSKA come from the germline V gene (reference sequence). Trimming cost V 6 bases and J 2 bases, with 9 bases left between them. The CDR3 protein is CSATRITDTQYF. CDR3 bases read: TGCAGTGCAACTAGAATCACAGATACG.

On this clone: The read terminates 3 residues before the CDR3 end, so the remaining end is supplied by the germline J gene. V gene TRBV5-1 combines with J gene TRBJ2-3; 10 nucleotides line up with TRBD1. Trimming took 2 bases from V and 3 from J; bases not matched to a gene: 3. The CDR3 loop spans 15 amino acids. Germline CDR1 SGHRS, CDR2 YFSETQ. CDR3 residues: CASSFWTGGTDTQYF. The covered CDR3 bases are TGCGCCAGCAGCTTCTGGACAGGGGGAACAGATACG.

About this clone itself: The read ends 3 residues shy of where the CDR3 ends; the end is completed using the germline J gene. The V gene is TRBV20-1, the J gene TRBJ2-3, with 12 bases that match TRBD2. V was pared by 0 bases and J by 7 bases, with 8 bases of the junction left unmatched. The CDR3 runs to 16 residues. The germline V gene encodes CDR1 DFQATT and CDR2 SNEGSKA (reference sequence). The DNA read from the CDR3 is TGCAGTGCTAGAGAACCTCTAGCGGGGGGGCCAAATACG. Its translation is CSAREPLAGGPNT. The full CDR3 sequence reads CSAREPLAGGPNTQYF.

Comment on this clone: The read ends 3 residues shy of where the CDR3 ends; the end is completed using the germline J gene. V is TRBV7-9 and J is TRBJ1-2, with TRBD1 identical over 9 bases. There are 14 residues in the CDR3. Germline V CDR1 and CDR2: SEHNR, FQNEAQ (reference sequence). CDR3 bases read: TGTGCCACCGCCTGGGACAGGGCTTACAATGAC. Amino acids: CATAWDRAYND. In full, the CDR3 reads CATAWDRAYNDYTF. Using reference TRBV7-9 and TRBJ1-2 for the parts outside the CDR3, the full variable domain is DTGVSQNPRHKITKRGQNVTFRCDPISEHNRLYWYRQTLGQGPEFLTYFQNEAQLEKSRLLSDRFSAERPKGSFSTLEIQRTEQGDSAMYLCATAWDRAYNDYTFGSGTRLTVV.

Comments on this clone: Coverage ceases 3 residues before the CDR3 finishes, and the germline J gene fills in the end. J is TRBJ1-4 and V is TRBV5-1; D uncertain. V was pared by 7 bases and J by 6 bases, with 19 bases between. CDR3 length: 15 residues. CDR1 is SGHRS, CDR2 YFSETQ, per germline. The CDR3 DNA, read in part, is TGCGCCAGCGGCCCCTCAGGAAGAGGAGATGAAAAA. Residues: CASGPSGRGDEK. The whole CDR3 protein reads CASGPSGRGDEKLFF.

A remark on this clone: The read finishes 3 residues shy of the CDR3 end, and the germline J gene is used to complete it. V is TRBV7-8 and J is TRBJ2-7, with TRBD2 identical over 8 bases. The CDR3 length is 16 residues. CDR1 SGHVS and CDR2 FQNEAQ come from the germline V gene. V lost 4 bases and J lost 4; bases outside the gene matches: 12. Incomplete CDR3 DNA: TGTGCCAGCAGCTCAGATGGTTCCGGGGGGGGATACGAG. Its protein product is CASSSDGSGGGYE. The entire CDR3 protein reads CASSSDGSGGGYEQYF.

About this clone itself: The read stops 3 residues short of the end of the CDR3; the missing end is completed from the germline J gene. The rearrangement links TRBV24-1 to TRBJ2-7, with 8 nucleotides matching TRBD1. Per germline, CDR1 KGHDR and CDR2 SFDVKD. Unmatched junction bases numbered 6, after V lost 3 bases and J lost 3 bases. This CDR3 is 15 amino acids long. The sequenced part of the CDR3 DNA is TGTGCCACCAGTGATAGGCGGACAGGGCGCTACGAG. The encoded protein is CATSDRRTGRYE. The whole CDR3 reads CATSDRRTGRYEQYF.

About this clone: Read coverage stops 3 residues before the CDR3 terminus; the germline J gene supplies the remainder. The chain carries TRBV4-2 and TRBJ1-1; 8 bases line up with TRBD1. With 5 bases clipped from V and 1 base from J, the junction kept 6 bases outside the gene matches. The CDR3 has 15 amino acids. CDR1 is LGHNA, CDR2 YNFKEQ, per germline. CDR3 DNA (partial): TGTGCCAGCAGCGAAAGACAGGGGCCGAACACTGAA. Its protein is CASSERQGPNTE. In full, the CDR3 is CASSERQGPNTEAFF.